What follows describes a single T cell receptor beta chain. Its antigen is not known. The CDR3 spans 14 residues. The germline CDR1 and CDR2 sequences are SGHRS and YFSETQ. V was clipped by 0 bases and J by 5 bases; unmatched bases: 3. Using quantitative 5'-RACE with molecular barcodes, the authors made TCR beta libraries. One entry per CDR3 protein, called by TCRdb with MiXCR from the 5' RACE reads. The profile shows some 700,000 distinct CDR3 sequences, around a fifth of them singletons. The sample is drawn from a study of CD8 T cells in ankylosing spondylitis. Findings and limits, study-wide: From matched ankylosing spondylitis synovial fluid, disease-linked clones were reportedly recovered at significantly enriched levels. What appeared characteristic of ankylosing spondylitis blood was a TCR beta motif of under 10 highly homologous variants.

This receptor was identified in a male donor with ankylosing spondylitis. J is TRBJ2-7 and V is TRBV5-1, with 9 bases fitting TRBD1. Specimen: blood, either unsorted or a sorted T cell fraction (not recorded which). CDR3 sequence: CASSLAGTGNEQYF. The CDR3 DNA reads as TGCGCCAGCAGCTTGGCCGGGACAGGGAACGAGCAGTACTTC.